This T cell receptor (beta chain) was captured in a study of cytomegalovirus exposure and HLA in healthy donors. Generated by immunoSEQ multiplex PCR, the TCRdb table keeps only in-frame clones and is missing some. There are 160,000 or so clones in the sample; approximately 89% occur only once, and about 2.5% lies in the top ten. J was trimmed by 6 bases and V by 0 bases; bases with no gene match: 12. The germline gives CDR1 LNHDA, CDR2 SQIVND (reference sequence). CDR3 size: 18 residues. The receptor was derived from a man aged 18-30 years in good health and CMV-seropositive. The chain couples TRBV19 to TRBJ2-1, with 9 nucleotides matching TRBD1. The material sequenced was PBMCs. Here the CDR3 reads CASSIEGGPGTGFNEQFF. The CDR3 DNA reads TGTGCCAGTAGTATAGAGGGGGGGCCCGGGACAGGGTTCAATGAGCAGTTCTTC.